Listed below are T cell receptor beta chains from one sample, sequenced in a study of identical twins. TCRdb processed the 5' RACE reads anew with MiXCR; each CDR3 protein has one entry. The sample yields hundreds of thousands of distinct CDR3 sequences, 5.5% to 6.5% seen once. Sequencing was done on a sample of naive T cells sorted from blood. The receptors here all came from a man younger than 35 in good health. Each CDR3 is given with its conserved first and last residue. The D gene is left open where the match is weak. Size values are once, few and many counts, or a class for expanded clones, and some rows have none.

>TRBJ2-3|many|NA|TRBV10-3
CASTQEQSRGDTQYF
TGTGCCTCGACCCAAGAACAGAGCCGCGGAGATACGCAGTATTTT
>TRBJ2-4|few|TRBD1|TRBV5-1
CASPPRTGLAKNIQYF
TGCGCCAGCCCACCCCGGACAGGACTAGCCAAAAACATTCAGTACTTC
>TRBJ2-2|few|TRBD1|TRBV5-1
CASSLPLGQGAGTGELFF
TGCGCCAGCAGCTTGCCTCTCGGGCAGGGGGCAGGCACCGGGGAGCTGTTTTTT
>TRBJ1-1|many|NA|TRBV20-1
CSAKGVSGNTEAFF
TGCAGTGCTAAGGGGGTGTCAGGAAACACTGAAGCTTTCTTT
>TRBJ2-1|NA|NA|TRBV5-1
CASSLAGFGGNEQFF
TGCGCCAGCAGCTTGGCCGGGTTCGGGGGCAATGAGCAGTTCTTC
>TRBJ1-1|many|NA|TRBV7-2
CASSLGGSRSEAFF
TGTGCCAGCAGCCTTGGGGGGTCGCGCTCTGAAGCTTTCTTT
>TRBJ2-3|many|TRBD2|TRBV19
CASSPRTSGISTDTQYF
TGTGCCAGTAGTCCGCGGACTAGCGGGATCAGCACAGATACGCAGTATTTT
>TRBJ2-3|many|NA|TRBV5-1
CASRLMGASTDTQYF
TGCGCCAGCAGGTTGATGGGGGCTAGCACAGATACGCAGTATTTT
>TRBJ2-3|many|NA|TRBV25-1
CASSVGSGSTDTQYF
TGTGCCAGCAGTGTTGGTAGCGGAAGCACAGATACGCAGTATTTT
>TRBJ2-2|few|NA|TRBV28
CASSLLAGTTGELFF
TGTGCCAGCAGTTTATTGGCCGGAACGACCGGGGAGCTGTTTTTT
>TRBJ2-3|many|TRBD1|TRBV29-1
CSVAGTGKFPDTQYF
TGCAGCGTCGCCGGGACAGGGAAGTTCCCAGATACGCAGTATTTT
>TRBJ2-6|few|TRBD1|TRBV11-2
CASSPKQGALRSGANVLTF
TGTGCCAGCAGCCCTAAACAGGGGGCGCTAAGGTCTGGGGCCAACGTCCTGACTTTC
>TRBJ1-2|few|TRBD1|TRBV4-2
CASSRGDRGAKDGYTF
TGTGCCAGCAGCCGAGGGGACAGGGGGGCGAAGGATGGCTACACCTTC
>TRBJ1-2|NA|NA|TRBV6-6
CASREGDYGYTF
TGTGCCAGCAGAGAGGGCGACTATGGCTACACCTTC
>TRBJ2-2|few|TRBD2|TRBV2
CASSDFMLAGSGGELFF
TGTGCCAGCAGTGACTTCATGCTAGCGGGTTCTGGGGGGGAGCTGTTTTTT
>TRBJ1-4|few|NA|TRBV12-3/TRBV12-4
CASSPGGRNNEKLFF
TGTGCCAGCAGCCCCGGTGGGAGAAATAATGAAAAACTGTTTTTT
>TRBJ2-7|few|NA|TRBV29-1
CSVAFWGTSYEQYF
TGCAGCGTTGCGTTCTGGGGAACTTCCTACGAGCAGTACTTC
>TRBJ2-7|few|TRBD1|TRBV24-1
CATSDFGTGGEQYF
TGTGCCACCAGTGATTTCGGAACAGGGGGCGAGCAGTACTTC
>TRBJ2-1|many|NA|TRBV12-3/TRBV12-4
CASSSRLEGAREQFF
TGTGCCAGCAGTTCGAGACTAGAGGGGGCACGAGAGCAGTTCTTC
>TRBJ2-1|many|TRBD2|TRBV12-3/TRBV12-4
CASSRPQRENYNEQFF
TGTGCCAGCAGCCGCCCCCAGCGGGAGAACTACAATGAGCAGTTCTTC